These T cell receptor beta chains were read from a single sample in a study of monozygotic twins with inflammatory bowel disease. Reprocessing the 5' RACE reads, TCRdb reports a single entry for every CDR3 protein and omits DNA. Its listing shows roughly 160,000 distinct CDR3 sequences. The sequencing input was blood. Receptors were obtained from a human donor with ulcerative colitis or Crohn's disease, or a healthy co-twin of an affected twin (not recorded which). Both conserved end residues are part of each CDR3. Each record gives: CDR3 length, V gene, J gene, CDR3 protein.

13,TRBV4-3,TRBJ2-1,CASSQVGRVEQFF
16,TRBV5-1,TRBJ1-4,CASSFRQGGTNEKLFF
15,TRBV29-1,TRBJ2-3,CSVEGLQGSTNTQYF
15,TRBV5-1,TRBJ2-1,CASSFRVAGGHEQFF
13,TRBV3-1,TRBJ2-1,CASSQIRGAEQFF
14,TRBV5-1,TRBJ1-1,CASSAYGTNTEAFF
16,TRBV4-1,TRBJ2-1,CASSQAPPARNNEQFF
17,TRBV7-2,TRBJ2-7,CASSLAQPGQGVYEQYF
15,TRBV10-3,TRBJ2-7,CAISESNQGGGEQYF
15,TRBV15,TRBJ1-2,CATSRGRGLGYGYTF
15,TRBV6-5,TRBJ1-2,CASSYSTGGFYGYTF
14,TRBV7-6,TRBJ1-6,CASSSTGGGSPLHF
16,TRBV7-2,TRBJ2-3,CASSWRTGSSTDTQYF
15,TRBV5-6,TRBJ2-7,CASSLVGGRTGEQYF
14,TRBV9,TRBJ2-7,CASSLSGGVDEQYF
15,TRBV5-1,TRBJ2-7,CASSLSTGGADEQYF
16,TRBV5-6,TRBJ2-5,CASSSTWDRSRETQYF
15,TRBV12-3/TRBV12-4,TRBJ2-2,CASSLVGRIAGELFF
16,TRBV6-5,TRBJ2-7,CASSYATPGRPYEQYF
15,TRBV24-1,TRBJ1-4,CATSEAGTGDEKLFF
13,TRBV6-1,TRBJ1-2,CASSADRDYGYTF
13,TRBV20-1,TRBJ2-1,CSAPGSSVNEQFF
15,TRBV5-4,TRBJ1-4,CASSLGRKGGEKLFF
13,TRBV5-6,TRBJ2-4,CASSLPGGDIQYF
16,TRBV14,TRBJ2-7,CASSRGPAASSYEQYF
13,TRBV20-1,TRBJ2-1,CSAQGLWGNEQFF
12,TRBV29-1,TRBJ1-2,CSVGETGYGYTF
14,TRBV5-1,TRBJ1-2,CASSAGQGLYGYTF
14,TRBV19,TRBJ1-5,CASRGTGVHQPQHF
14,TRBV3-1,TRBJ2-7,CASSQPTTGNEQYF